The present T cell receptor beta chain was sequenced within a study of prognosis after radiotherapy for stage I lung cancer. Overall study: Recruitment took place in Nanjing, China, where patients with stage I non-small cell lung cancer were enrolled between early 2018 and January 2019. About 15 of the patients were found to have newly diagnosed primary stage I lung tumors, and about five were living with oligometastatic NSCLC after surgical resection of the primary tumor.

Amplification of the TCR beta CDR3 (from genomic DNA) was done by two-round multiplex PCR. Specific primers for each TRBV and TRBJ gene were what first-round PCR used. Each CDR3 protein gets one entry after TCRdb re-called the multiplex PCR reads with MiXCR. The data contain 20,000 to 25,000 distinct CDR3 sequences, approximately 43% of them singletons. CDR3 size: 15 residues. From germline, CDR1 is SGHTA and CDR2 FQGTGA. The V gene end was trimmed by 5 bases and the J gene end by 4 bases; junction bases not matched to a gene: 7. Sequenced here: PBMCs, sampled before or after stereotactic body radiation therapy (not recorded which). The rearrangement uses TRBV7-3 and TRBJ2-3; 9 bases map to TRBD1. This receptor was taken from a donor over 45 with non-small cell lung cancer. The CDR3 DNA is TGTGCCAGCAGCATCGGACAGGGGTCCTCAGATACGCAGTATTTT. Amino acids: CASSIGQGSSDTQYF.